This T cell receptor (beta chain) was retrieved from a study of shared clonotypes between healthy human individuals. Naive CD8 cells were CD45RO-negative, positively selected for CCR7, excluding terminally differentiated effector memory CD45RA+ cells. Healthy and HIV-negative, the adult donors had no recent acute infections or vaccinations. The table came from immunoSEQ multiplex PCR; TCRdb's copy has only in-frame clones and leaves some out. In the table there are about 2.1 million clones, 85% to 95% of which are singletons. Germline V gene sequence: CDR1 MDHEN, CDR2 SYDVKM. Trimming stripped 5 bases from V and 5 bases from J, with 18 bases between. The CDR3 sequence is 15 residues long.

The origin of this receptor is a man aged 18 to 35 in good health. Some clones in this sample may be carry-over from other donors' samples. The chain combines TRBV28 with TRBJ1-2; D call uncertain. Specimen: naive CD8+ T cells from PBMCs. The CDR3 region is CASSPAGDSGYGYTF. CDR3 nucleotides: TGTGCCAGCAGTCCCGCAGGTGACTCCGGATATGGCTACACCTTC.